Shown below are 23 T cell receptor beta chains from a single sample sequenced in a study of CD8+CD57+ T cells in acquired aplastic anemia. TCR beta VDJ and CDR3 profiling used genomic DNA as template. TCRdb independently ran MiXCR on the reads; one entry per CDR3 protein. The sample holds around 250,000 distinct CDR3 sequences, roughly three fifths seen once. The specimen sequenced was sorted CD4+, CD8+, or CD8+CD57+ T cells (not recorded which) from PBMCs. The receptors originated from a human donor with severe aplastic anemia or a healthy control (not recorded which).

The V call is TRBV24-1, the J call TRBJ2-5; D tentatively reads TRBD1 or TRBD2 (5 bases each). There are 16 residues in the CDR3. Germline V gene lookup returns CDR1 KGHDR and CDR2 SFDVKD. V was clipped by 4 bases and J by 5 bases, with 19 bases between them. The CDR3 DNA sequence: TGTGCCACCAGTGACCCCGGGACGGCGGGCGGGGAGACCCAGTACTTC. Translated: CATSDPGTAGGETQYF.

This clonotype has more than one count but fewer than ten. This chain uses TRBV29-1 with TRBJ2-3, with 12 positions matching TRBD2. The CDR3 runs 14 residues. After removal of 4 bases from V and 2 bases from J, the junction contained 1 base not matched to a gene. Germline V gives CDR1 SQVTM, CDR2 ANQGSEA. CDR3 DNA: TGCAGCGTTGGGACTAGCGGGAACACAGATACGCAGTATTTT. Amino acid sequence: CSVGTSGNTDTQYF.

This clonotype was seen repeatedly, ten times or more. This sequence joins TRBV12-3 or TRBV12-4 and TRBJ2-2, with D perhaps matching TRBD1 (5 bases). The CDR3 has 15 residues. V lost 6 bases and J lost 3, with 14 bases in between. The CDR3: CASSPLRVDTGELFF. For the CDR3, the DNA is TGTGCCAGCAGCCCCCTCAGGGTTGACACCGGGGAGCTGTTTTTT.

The V gene is TRBV5-1, the J gene TRBJ2-7; tentative D call: TRBD1 (5 bases). The CDR3 runs 15 residues. Looked up from germline, CDR1 is SGHRS and CDR2 is YFSETQ. V shed 5 bases and J shed 0 bases, with 15 bases lying between them. The chain's CDR3 is CASRTETASSYEQYF. CDR3 nucleotides: TGCGCCAGCAGGACGGAGACAGCGAGCTCCTACGAGCAGTACTTC.

The chain joins TRBV20-1 to TRBJ2-7; weak D call: TRBD1 (6 bases). This CDR3 has 12 amino acids. Germline loops: CDR1 DFQATT, CDR2 SNEGSKA (reference sequence). Trimming cost V 2 bases and J 6 bases, with 11 bases left between them. The CDR3 spells CSARPRDIEQYF. CDR3 sequence (DNA): TGCAGTGCTAGACCCCGGGACATCGAGCAGTACTTC.

This clonotype was observed a few times. This chain joins TRBV18 and TRBJ1-2; 8 nucleotides line up with TRBD1. J was trimmed by 5 bases and V by 0 bases; bases with no gene match: 8. The CDR3 has 16 amino acids. Per the germline V gene, CDR1 is KGHSH and CDR2 is LQKENI. CDR3 residues: CASSPPLTGGEYGYTF. Here the CDR3 DNA reads TGTGCCAGCTCACCACCACTAACAGGGGGGGAGTATGGCTACACCTTC.

In regard to this clonotype: Given the absence of the conserved phenylalanine or tryptophan at the CDR3 end, a read error is likely. The V gene is TRBV11-3, the J gene TRBJ2-5; perhaps TRBD1 as D (5 bases). CDR3 length: 16 residues. From germline, CDR1 is SGHNT and CDR2 YENEEA. Here the CDR3 reads CACSVGAGTAKTTQYL. The CDR3 region has the DNA TGTGCCTGCAGCGTAGGGGCCGGAACTGCAAAGACGACCCAGTACCTC.

The chain employs TRBV20-1 and TRBJ2-7; TRBD1 is a possible D gene (9 bases). There are 19 residues in the CDR3. Trimming took off 5 bases at V and 2 bases at J, with 31 bases between the two ends. Germline CDR1 DFQATT, CDR2 SNEGSKA (reference sequence). The CDR3 DNA is TGCAGTGCTCGACGTACAGGGGGCGTAAGTCGGGGGGGACCCTACGAGCAGTACTTC. The encoded protein is CSARRTGGVSRGGPYEQYF.

This chain connects TRBV2 to TRBJ1-1, with D perhaps TRBD1 (5 bases). CDR1 is SNHLY and CDR2 is FYNNEI in the germline V gene. The CDR3 extends over 13 amino acids. The ends were cut back, 11 bases at V and 0 bases at J, with 13 bases in the middle. The DNA of the CDR3 is TGTGCCGGAAGAAGGGGACTGAACACTGAAGCTTTCTTT. Encoded protein: CAGRRGLNTEAFF.

The chain combines TRBV15 with TRBJ2-3; 8 nucleotides agree with TRBD1. This CDR3 has 14 amino acids. V trimming: 4 bases; J trimming: 4 bases; junction bases outside the gene matches: 4. Germline V gene sequence: CDR1 LNHNV, CDR2 YYDKDF (reference sequence). The CDR3 bases are TGTGCCACCAGCACACGACAGGGGCCAGATACGCAGTATTTT. Its translation is CATSTRQGPDTQYF.

The chain employs TRBV25-1 and TRBJ1-4, with 8 bases aligning to TRBD1. The CDR3 contains 15 residues. V shed 6 bases and J 2 bases; nucleotides not matched to a gene: 5. Germline CDR1 MGHDK, CDR2 SYGVNS. The CDR3 loop is CASRQGGTTNEKLFF. The CDR3 nucleotides are TGTGCCAGCAGACAGGGGGGGACGACTAATGAAAAACTGTTTTTT.

This chain connects TRBV2 to TRBJ1-3, with D hard to call. The CDR3 covers 15 residues. Germline lookup yields CDR1 SNHLY and CDR2 FYNNEI. V gave up 1 base and J gave up 4 bases, with 11 bases separating them. CDR3 nucleotide sequence: TGTGCCAGCAGTGAAGAAAGCCTCTTCGGAAACACCATATATTTT. It codes for CASSEESLFGNTIYF.

V and J are TRBV7-9 and TRBJ2-7; 8 positions agree with TRBD1. V was clipped by 5 bases and J by 3 bases; unmatched bases: 12. In germline, CDR1 is SEHNR, CDR2 FQNEAQ (reference sequence). The CDR3 runs to 16 residues. The CDR3 spells CASSRGQGLVGYEQYF. CDR3 nucleotide sequence: TGTGCCAGCAGCCGCGGACAGGGCTTGGTCGGCTACGAGCAGTACTTC.

This chain joins TRBV11-2 and TRBJ1-2, with D tentatively TRBD1 (5 bases). The CDR3 is made up of 12 amino acids. In germline, CDR1 is SGHAT, CDR2 FQNNGV. The ends were cut back, 5 bases at V and 8 bases at J, with 12 bases in the middle. CDR3 in amino acids: CASSQQGGGYTF. CDR3 DNA sequence: TGTGCCAGCAGCCAGCAGGGAGGGGGCTACACCTTC.

The chain carries TRBV7-2 and TRBJ2-5, with TRBD1 matching 11 bases. V gave up 5 bases and J gave up 1 base; unmatched junction bases: 6. Germline V lookup: CDR1 SGHTA, CDR2 FQGNSA. CDR3 length: 16 residues. The CDR3, as DNA: TGTGCCAGCAGCCCACCCGGGACAGGGGGCCAAGAGACCCAGTACTTC. The encoded protein is CASSPPGTGGQETQYF.

V usage is TRBV19 and J usage is TRBJ2-7; D unresolved. V was clipped by 10 bases and J by 0 bases, with 10 bases between them. This CDR3 has 12 amino acids. Germline V gene lookup returns CDR1 LNHDA and CDR2 SQIVND (reference sequence). The CDR3 is CATQRSSYEQYF. The CDR3 DNA follows: TGTGCCACTCAGAGGAGCTCCTACGAGCAGTACTTC.

This clonotype was observed a single time. The junction does not match germline at one end; this may be a read error. The genes are TRBV5-1 and TRBJ2-1; D ambiguous. The CDR3 is 15 residues long. Germline lookup yields CDR1 SGHRS and CDR2 YFSETQ. The CDR3 is CASSLIELSSAEQFF. The CDR3 DNA is TGTGCCAGCAGCTTGATCGAGCTGTCAAGCGCTGAGCAGTTCTTC.

The rearrangement joins TRBV7-2 to TRBJ2-3, with D hard to call. Germline loops: CDR1 SGHTA, CDR2 FQGNSA. The V end was cut by 0 bases, the J end by 3 bases, with 19 bases between. This CDR3 has 18 amino acids. In DNA, the CDR3 is TGTGCCAGCAGCTTAGCGCTATTCGGATCCAGACGAACAGATACGCAGTATTTT. It encodes CASSLALFGSRRTDTQYF. The full variable domain, in which reference TRBV7-2 and TRBJ2-3 provide the parts outside the CDR3, is GAGVSQSPSNKVTEKGKDVELRCDPISGHTALYWYRQSLGQGLEFLIYFQGNSAPDKSGLPSDRFSAERTGGSVSTLTIQRTQQEDSAVYLCASSLALFGSRRTDTQYFGPGTRLTVL.

The chain combines TRBV7-8 with TRBJ2-7; maybe TRBD2 (5 bases). The V end lost 6 bases, the J end lost 5 bases, and 17 bases lay between the germline ends. Germline V gene sequence: CDR1 SGHVS, CDR2 FQNEAQ. There are 14 residues in the CDR3. CDR3 sequence reads: CASSLRREAHEQYF. CDR3 sequence (DNA): TGTGCCAGCAGTCTACGACGGGAAGCCCACGAGCAGTACTTC. The full variable domain, its missing parts supplied by reference TRBV7-8 and TRBJ2-7, is GAGVSQSPRYKVAKRGQDVALRCDPISGHVSLFWYQQALGQGPEFLTYFQNEAQLDKSGLPSDRFFAERPEGSVSTLKIQRTQQEDSAVYLCASSLRREAHEQYFGPGTRLTVT.

This clonotype was recorded only once. The chain combines TRBV20-1 with TRBJ2-7; 10 bases align to TRBD2. With 3 bases clipped from V and 0 bases from J, the junction kept 2 bases outside the gene matches. The CDR3 totals 14 residues. Per the germline V gene, CDR1 is DFQATT and CDR2 is SNEGSKA (reference sequence). CDR3 nucleotides: TGCAGTGCTAGTCGGACTAGCGGCTCCTACGAGCAGTACTTC. It is translated as CSASRTSGSYEQYF.

This clonotype has ten or more counts. The genes are TRBV20-1 and TRBJ2-7; possibly TRBD1 for D (7 bases). Deletions cut 5 bases from V and 2 bases from J, with 10 bases between. The germline V gene encodes CDR1 DFQATT and CDR2 SNEGSKA (reference sequence). The CDR3 runs to 12 residues. The CDR3 region has the DNA TGCAGTGCTGCGGGACAGACCTACGAGCAGTACTTC. It yields the protein CSAAGQTYEQYF.

With respect to this clonotype: One base away lies a much larger clone, so this may be a sequencing read error. The chain employs TRBV5-1 and TRBJ2-5; 8 nucleotides line up with TRBD2. The CDR3 consists of 13 residues. Germline loops: CDR1 SGHRS, CDR2 YFSETQ. CDR3 sequence (DNA): TGCGCCAGCAGGGGACTAGTCCGAGAGGCCCAGTACTTC. Its protein is CASRGLVREAQYF.

This clonotype appeared a few times. V gene TRBV9 combines with J gene TRBJ1-1, with 10 bases fitting TRBD1. With V trimmed by 0 bases and J by 1 base, 15 bases remained unmatched. Germline V gives CDR1 SGDLS, CDR2 YYNGEE. The CDR3 runs to 20 residues. CDR3: CASSVDATGGHRKTNTEAFF. CDR3 sequence (DNA): TGTGCCAGCAGCGTAGACGCGACAGGGGGCCATCGTAAGACGAACACTGAAGCTTTCTTT.